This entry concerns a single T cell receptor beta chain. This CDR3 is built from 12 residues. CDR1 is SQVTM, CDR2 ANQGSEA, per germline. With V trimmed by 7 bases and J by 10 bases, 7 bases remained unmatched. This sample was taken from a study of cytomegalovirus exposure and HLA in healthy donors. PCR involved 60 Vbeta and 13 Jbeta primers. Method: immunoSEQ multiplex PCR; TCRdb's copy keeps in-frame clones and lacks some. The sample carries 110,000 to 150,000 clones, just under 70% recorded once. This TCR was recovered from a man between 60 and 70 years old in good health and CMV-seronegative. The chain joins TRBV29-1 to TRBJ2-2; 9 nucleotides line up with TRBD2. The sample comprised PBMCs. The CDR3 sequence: CSGRLAGTELFF. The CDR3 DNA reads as TGCAGCGGGAGGCTAGCGGGAACGGAGCTGTTTTTT.